Each of the 32 T cell receptor beta chains below was sequenced from the same sample in a study of cytomegalovirus exposure and HLA in healthy donors. In the PCR, 60 Vbeta and 13 Jbeta primers were used. TCRdb's copy holds only in-frame clones and misses some; the assay was immunoSEQ multiplex PCR. The repertoire holds around 130,000 clones, with approximately 88% as singletons. Sequences were obtained from PBMCs. Receptors originate from a woman aged 40-49 years in good health and CMV-seronegative.

The chain uses TRBV7-6 and TRBJ2-1; TRBD2 matches 10 bases. The germline CDR1 and CDR2 sequences are SGHVS and FNYEAQ. The CDR3 contains 16 residues. The V and J ends lost 1 base and 2 bases, in that order; junction bases with no gene match: 2. In DNA, the CDR3 is TGTGCCAGCAGCTTAGGAGCGGGAGGGCCCTACAATGAGCAGTTCTTC. As protein: CASSLGAGGPYNEQFF.

The rearrangement joins TRBV27 to TRBJ2-5; D may be TRBD1 (5 bases). This CDR3 contains 14 residues. Trimming removed 5 bases at V and 5 bases at J, with 15 bases between. Germline V gene lookup returns CDR1 MNHEY and CDR2 SMNVEV (reference sequence). The CDR3 here is CASSGTGFGETQYF. The DNA of the CDR3 is TGTGCCAGCAGTGGAACAGGATTCGGCGAGACCCAGTACTTC.

The V gene is TRBV7-6, the J gene TRBJ2-7, with TRBD2 matching over 8 bases. The V and J ends lost 0 bases and 5 bases, in that order; junction bases with no gene match: 6. From germline, CDR1 is SGHVS and CDR2 FNYEAQ. This CDR3 spans 15 amino acids. The CDR3 DNA reads as TGTGCCAGCAGCTTAGCGGGAGCGGGAGTCAACGAGCAGTACTTC. Residues: CASSLAGAGVNEQYF.

V gene TRBV11-3 combines with J gene TRBJ2-5; D unclear. The CDR3 has 13 residues. Germline assignment: CDR1 SGHNT and CDR2 YENEEA. V lost 3 bases and J 3 bases, leaving 8 bases between the germline ends. CDR3 sequence reads: CASSFANKETQYF. The CDR3 nucleotides read TGTGCCAGCAGCTTTGCAAACAAAGAGACCCAGTACTTC.

V gene TRBV5-6 combines with J gene TRBJ2-7; 7 bases line up with TRBD2. The CDR3 runs 15 residues. V dropped 4 bases and J dropped 7; count of bases not matched to a gene: 14. In germline, CDR1 is SGHDT, CDR2 YYEEEE. The CDR3 region has the DNA TGTGCCAGCAGCGCGGGGACTACCGGATCGGGAGAGCAGTACTTC. Translated, it gives CASSAGTTGSGEQYF. Combining the CDR3 with reference TRBV5-6 and TRBJ2-7 gives the whole variable domain DAGVTQSPTHLIKTRGQQVTLRCSPKSGHDTVSWYQQALGQGPQFIFQYYEEEERQRGNFPDRFSGHQFPNYSSELNVNALLLGDSALYLCASSAGTTGSGEQYFGPGTRLTVT.

The rearrangement links TRBV28 to TRBJ1-2; the D gene is possibly TRBD1 (6 bases). The germline V and J ends were trimmed by 6 bases and 5 bases, with 13 bases remaining between them. The germline V gene has CDR1 MDHEN and CDR2 SYDVKM. CDR3 length equals 13 residues. CDR3 bases: TGTGCCAGCAGCTTAAACAGGGTGTATGGCTACACCTTC. It is translated as CASSLNRVYGYTF.

The chain recombines TRBV7-8 with TRBJ2-1; 8 bases are shared with TRBD1. With V trimmed by 5 bases and J by 0 bases, 6 bases remained unmatched. Germline assignment: CDR1 SGHVS and CDR2 FQNEAQ. CDR3 length equals 16 residues. Written as DNA, the CDR3 is TGTGCCAGCAGCCCCTGGGACAGGAGCTCCTACAATGAGCAGTTCTTC. Protein sequence: CASSPWDRSSYNEQFF. Combining the CDR3 with reference TRBV7-8 and TRBJ2-1 gives the whole variable domain GAGVSQSPRYKVAKRGQDVALRCDPISGHVSLFWYQQALGQGPEFLTYFQNEAQLDKSGLPSDRFFAERPEGSVSTLKIQRTQQEDSAVYLCASSPWDRSSYNEQFFGPGTRLTVL.

The J gene is TRBJ1-1, the V gene TRBV29-1; TRBD1 aligns across 9 bases. This CDR3 has 14 residues. The J segment lost 5 bases and the V segment lost 6 bases, leaving 10 bases of the junction unmatched. The germline V gene encodes CDR1 SQVTM and CDR2 ANQGSEA. The CDR3 bases are TGCAGCGTCGGGGGGACAGGGAGAAGAACTGAAGCTTTCTTT. Translated, it gives CSVGGTGRRTEAFF.

V gene TRBV30 combines with J gene TRBJ1-5; a possible D gene is TRBD1 (6 bases). This CDR3 comprises 13 residues. Germline V gene data show CDR1 as GTSNPN and CDR2 as SVGIG (reference sequence). V lost 0 bases, J lost 5 bases, and 8 bases lay in between. DNA of the CDR3: TGTGCCTGGAGTGTAAAGGGGGATCAGCCCCAGCATTTT. Protein product: CAWSVKGDQPQHF.

The rearrangement links TRBV7-8 to TRBJ2-1, with 9 bases matching TRBD2. The junction had 9 bases not matched to a gene; V was cut back by 3 bases and J by 3 bases. In germline, CDR1 is SGHVS, CDR2 FQNEAQ. The CDR3 runs 17 residues. DNA for the CDR3: TGTGCCAGCAGCTTGCGGGGGGGCGGAGGAGGCTACAATGAGCAGTTCTTC. Protein product: CASSLRGGGGGYNEQFF.

This clone came up once. The gene calls are TRBV7-2 and TRBJ2-7; 13 bases line up with TRBD2. This CDR3 region has 17 residues. The germline gives CDR1 SGHTA, CDR2 FQGNSA. After removal of 5 bases from V and 2 bases from J, the junction contained 9 bases not matched to a gene. The CDR3 DNA reads as TGTGCCAGCAGCCCTCCCCGAGGGACTAGCGGGGCCTACGAGCAGTACTTC. Protein: CASSPPRGTSGAYEQYF.

The V and J genes are TRBV15 and TRBJ2-7; D remains unclear. This CDR3 has 13 amino acids. Looked up from germline, CDR1 is LNHNV and CDR2 is YYDKDF (reference sequence). Deletions cut 0 bases from V and 3 bases from J, with 6 bases between. The CDR3 DNA reads as TGTGCCACCAGCAGAGATCAGGTCTACGAGCAGTACTTC. It codes for CATSRDQVYEQYF.

The rearrangement joins TRBV4-1 to TRBJ2-1; 13 bases are a match to TRBD2. V lost 2 bases to trimming and J lost 8 bases; unmatched junction nucleotides: 6. Germline V CDR1 and CDR2: MGHRA, YSYEKL. This CDR3 has 16 residues. The CDR3: CASSQLGTSGIYEQFF. The CDR3 DNA reads as TGCGCCAGCAGCCAACTTGGGACTAGCGGGATCTATGAGCAGTTCTTC.

The rearrangement links TRBV19 to TRBJ2-1; D possibly corresponds to TRBD2 (6 bases). Germline loops: CDR1 LNHDA, CDR2 SQIVND (reference sequence). The CDR3 consists of 15 residues. V was pared by 3 bases and J by 2 bases, with 11 bases between. This CDR3 reads CASSIGGGPYNEQFF. The CDR3 nucleotides read TGTGCCAGTAGTATTGGGGGAGGACCCTACAATGAGCAGTTCTTC.

The chain joins TRBV5-1 to TRBJ2-2, with 12 nucleotides matching TRBD2. The junction had 3 bases not matched to a gene; V was cut back by 4 bases and J by 5 bases. In germline, CDR1 is SGHRS, CDR2 YFSETQ. The CDR3 is made up of 15 amino acids. In nucleotides, the CDR3 is TGCGCCAGCAGCGGGGGGACTAGCGGGACCGGGGAGCTGTTTTTT. Its protein is CASSGGTSGTGELFF.

This chain uses TRBV6-1 with TRBJ2-7, with D possibly being TRBD1 (6 bases). This CDR3 has 15 amino acids. Germline CDR1 and CDR2: MNHNS and SASEGT. V was clipped by 5 bases and J by 3 bases, with 17 bases between them. The DNA for the CDR3 is TGTGCCAGCAGTACCCCTCAGGGGCAATACTACGAGCAGTACTTC. Amino acid sequence: CASSTPQGQYYEQYF.

This chain connects TRBV9 to TRBJ2-3; 9 nucleotides align to TRBD1. The CDR3 length is 15 residues. The V and J ends lost 3 bases and 6 bases, in that order; junction bases with no gene match: 8. Germline assignment: CDR1 SGDLS and CDR2 YYNGEE. The CDR3 spells CASSARGQGPDTQYF. DNA for the CDR3: TGTGCCAGCAGCGCGAGGGGACAGGGCCCGGATACGCAGTATTTT.

This clone was found once. V and J are TRBV25-1 and TRBJ1-1; 8 bases match TRBD1. V shed 5 bases and J 1 base; nucleotides not matched to a gene: 6. Germline-derived CDR1 and CDR2 are MGHDK and SYGVNS. The CDR3 is 15 residues long. Here the CDR3 reads CASSWSDRANTEAFF. In DNA form, the CDR3 reads TGTGCCAGCAGTTGGTCGGACAGGGCGAACACTGAAGCTTTCTTT.

The chain carries TRBV19 and TRBJ2-4; TRBD1 is a possible D gene (6 bases). With 5 bases removed from V and 0 bases from J, the gap between germline ends came to 11 bases. The CDR3 is 15 residues long. Germline CDR1 is LNHDA and CDR2 is SQIVND (reference sequence). The CDR3 DNA reads as TGTGCCAGTAGTTTTGGGGGCTTAGCCAAAAACATTCAGTACTTC. Its protein is CASSFGGLAKNIQYF.

The V call is TRBV7-9, the J call TRBJ2-5; maybe TRBD2 (6 bases). Looked up from germline, CDR1 is SEHNR and CDR2 is FQNEAQ (reference sequence). The CDR3 length is 13 residues. The V end was cut by 5 bases, the J end by 1 base, with 8 bases between. The CDR3 protein is CASSPTSQETQYF. CDR3 in DNA: TGTGCCAGCAGCCCGACTAGCCAAGAGACCCAGTACTTC.

V gene TRBV9 combines with J gene TRBJ2-1, with 7 bases that match TRBD2. The V gene's germline CDR1 is SGDLS and CDR2 YYNGEE. CDR3 size: 16 residues. The J segment lost 0 bases and the V segment lost 4 bases, leaving 7 bases of the junction unmatched. CDR3 DNA: TGTGCCAGCAGCCTTAGCGGGCCGAGCTCCTACAATGAGCAGTTCTTC. It yields the protein CASSLSGPSSYNEQFF.

The J gene is TRBJ2-4, the V gene TRBV11-3; D perhaps matches TRBD2 (5 bases). Looked up from germline, CDR1 is SGHNT and CDR2 is YENEEA. This CDR3 is 13 amino acids long. Trimming shortened V by 5 bases and J by 9 bases, and 14 bases separated the two germline ends. CDR3: CASSGERGTIQYF. The DNA of the CDR3 is TGTGCCAGCAGCGGAGAACGGGGTACCATTCAGTACTTC.

In this sample, this clone turned up once. This chain's CDR3 is CATRQSNTGELFF. The CDR3 region has the DNA TGTGCCACACGACAATCGAACACCGGGGAGCTGTTTTTT. The chain recombines TRBV21-1 with TRBJ2-2; the D segment call TRBD1 is taken from the table without a DNA check. TRBV21-1 is deemed a pseudogene. The CDR3 has 13 amino acids.

The rearrangement joins TRBV19 to TRBJ2-6, with D tentatively TRBD1 (5 bases). CDR1 and CDR2 from the germline V gene are LNHDA and SQIVND (reference sequence). The CDR3 length is 18 residues. Trimming cost V 6 bases and J 1 base, with 19 bases left between them. CDR3 coding DNA: TGTGCCAGTAGCTGGGGCACCCTCCGGGTTTCTGGGGCCAACGTCCTGACTTTC. It yields the protein CASSWGTLRVSGANVLTF.

This chain links TRBV4-1 with TRBJ2-7, with D tentatively TRBD2 (7 bases). CDR1 is MGHRA and CDR2 is YSYEKL in the germline V gene. This CDR3 spans 15 amino acids. Trimming shortened V by 0 bases and J by 0 bases, and 9 bases separated the two germline ends. CDR3 coding DNA: TGCGCCAGCAGCCAAGAGCGGGGGCCCTCCTACGAGCAGTACTTC. It encodes CASSQERGPSYEQYF.

Note on this clone: An end of the junction does not agree with germline; a read error may underlie this. This chain uses TRBV5-1 with TRBJ2-5, with 8 positions matching TRBD2. Germline CDR1 and CDR2: SGHRS and YFSETQ. The CDR3 loop spans 15 amino acids. CDR3 in DNA: TGCGCCGGCAGCTCTACCGGGACTAGCCAAGAGACCCAGTACTTC. Its translation is CAGSSTGTSQETQYF. Based on the CDR3 plus reference TRBV5-1 and TRBJ2-5, the full variable domain is KAGVTQTPRYLIKTRGQQVTLSCSPISGHRSVSWYQQTPGQGLQFLFEYFSETQRNKGNFPGRFSGRQFSNSRSEMNVSTLELGDSALYLCAGSSTGTSQETQYFGPGTRLLVL.

The CDR3 loop is CASSLVPSGRGTGELFF. CDR3 bases: TGCGCCAGCAGCTTGGTGCCTAGCGGGAGAGGGACCGGGGAGCTGTTTTTT. The chain links TRBV5-1 to TRBJ2-2; 10 positions match TRBD2. V dropped 0 bases and J dropped 5; count of bases not matched to a gene: 7. Looked up from germline, CDR1 is SGHRS and CDR2 is YFSETQ. This CDR3 has 17 residues.

The chain carries TRBV4-1 and TRBJ2-7, with a possible D match to TRBD2 (5 bases). Trimming pared 0 bases from V and 3 bases from J, leaving 18 bases between. The CDR3 runs 17 residues. In germline, CDR1 is MGHRA, CDR2 YSYEKL. CDR3 amino acids: CASSQEKGAAEIYEQYF. Here the CDR3 DNA reads TGCGCCAGCAGCCAAGAGAAGGGAGCGGCCGAAATCTACGAGCAGTACTTC.

The rearrangement uses TRBV5-1 and TRBJ2-5; 9 bases fit TRBD1. Trimming cost V 5 bases and J 3 bases; bases outside gene matches: 5. The germline V gene has CDR1 SGHRS and CDR2 YFSETQ. The CDR3 loop spans 14 amino acids. CDR3 protein: CASSLGTGKETQYF. CDR3 sequence (DNA): TGCGCCAGCAGTCTCGGGACAGGGAAAGAGACCCAGTACTTC.

The chain joins TRBV5-4 to TRBJ2-3; 8 bases fit TRBD1. Trimming cost V 3 bases and J 6 bases; bases outside gene matches: 3. The CDR3 is 13 amino acids. Germline V gene data show CDR1 as SGHNT and CDR2 as YYREEE (reference sequence). The CDR3 loop reads CASSWRQGDTQYF. CDR3 coding DNA: TGTGCCAGCAGCTGGCGACAGGGGGATACGCAGTATTTT.

The chain combines TRBV25-1 with TRBJ2-1; D perhaps matches TRBD2 (5 bases). Germline CDR1 MGHDK, CDR2 SYGVNS. The CDR3 has 13 residues. The V end was cut by 7 bases, the J end by 9 bases, with 16 bases between. The CDR3 nucleotides read TGTGCCAGCACGCCGGGGAGCTCCTCTGAGCAGTTCTTC. Residues: CASTPGSSSEQFF. Complete variable domain (other parts from reference TRBV25-1 and TRBJ2-1): EADIYQTPRYLVIGTGKKITLECSQTMGHDKMYWYQQDPGMELHLIHYSYGVNSTEKGDLSSESTVSRIRTEHFPLTLESARPSHTSQYLCASTPGSSSEQFFGPGTRLTVL.

This chain joins TRBV11-2 and TRBJ2-7, with D perhaps matching TRBD2 (6 bases). Germline lookup yields CDR1 SGHAT and CDR2 FQNNGV. This CDR3 region has 13 residues. Between the trimmed V and J ends, which lost 6 bases and 2 bases, there was a span of 11 bases. The CDR3 protein is CASRGGETYEQYF. CDR3 coding DNA: TGTGCCAGCAGGGGCGGGGAGACCTACGAGCAGTACTTC. Supplemented by reference TRBV11-2 and TRBJ2-7, the full variable domain reads EAGVAQSPRYKIIEKRQSVAFWCNPISGHATLYWYQQILGQGPKLLIQFQNNGVVDDSQLPKDRFSAERLKGVDSTLKIQPAKLEDSAVYLCASRGGETYEQYFGPGTRLTVT.